This entry describes one TCR beta chain. Its antigen target is currently unknown. No base quality information exists; no much larger clone differs at one position. The CDR3 regions of human TCRbeta chains were analyzed by immunosequencing. In the authors' own workflow: TCRs in the repertoires were matched against a reference library of SARS-CoV-2-specific TCRs that had been generated with the MIRA antigen-specificity platform. Breadth was defined as the fraction of unique TCRs that were SARS-CoV-2-associated, and depth was defined as the fraction of total T cells that were SARS-CoV-2-associated. Each spike-specific TCR was assigned to its reactive spike region and to a CD4 or CD8 class using the MIRA data. Log10-transformed breadth and depth values were compared by one-way ANOVA with Sidak's multiple comparisons tests. The immuneACCESS repertoire file appears here via TCRdb, limited to in-frame rearrangements. These files lack a portion of the clones; in checked studies, under half of the deficit traces to unresolved V genes, and the cause of the others is not known. That table gives V, J and clone size, and the DNA gave D and trimming. Counted in this sample were over 130,000 clones; 92% of them appeared once. About 4.1% of the sample is taken by the ten largest.

This record comes from a study of T cell responses to AZD1222 COVID-19 vaccine listed by TCRdb under 2021. Study-wide context: A total of 230 to 250 trial participants underwent TCR sequencing, of whom around 200 received two doses of AZD1222 and 26 received two doses of the MenACWY control vaccine. Trial participants were enrolled by age into subgroups of 18-55, 56-69 and 70-plus years, and around 140, 26 and 57 TCR-sequenced participants, respectively, were included in these subgroups. What the research found in general, with its limitations: The 56-69-year group was small, and its depth increase did not reach significance, likely because of low power. Conclusions about previously exposed vaccinees are limited because only six or seven AZD1222 recipients were SARS-CoV-2 seropositive at baseline. Participants were mostly white British and included more females than males, and it was suggested by the authors that clonal diversity may have been underestimated. After two AZD1222 doses, both the breadth and the depth of spike-specific TCRs were significantly higher than at day 0 and than in MenACWY recipients. Epitopes outside the regions mutated in the B.1.351 and B.1.1.7 variants were reportedly recognized by nearly half of the unique spike-specific TCRs. No day 14 peak-response samples were available, so repertoires were characterized only after the peak T cell response. The vaccine-associated CD4 TCRs covered the entire spike protein, and the dominant responses fell in regions 160-218 and 743-854.

In the paper's terms, the time point label means: about 28 days (+/-7) after the second vaccine dose. AZD1222 recipients given second doses at about 4 weeks or at about 12 weeks were pooled, since spike-specific TCR depth and breadth were not found to differ between the two schedules. The vaccinee samples were drawn from two UK trials, COV001 and COV002, one of which was a single-blind randomized controlled phase 2/3 trial testing AZD1222 (ChAdOx1 nCoV-19) in healthy adults. Trial participant PBMC samples were collected at day 0 and day 28 after the second dose for TCRbeta chain sequencing. CDR1 MNHEY and CDR2 SVGAGI are derived from the germline V gene. The CDR3, cysteine through phenylalanine, is 14 amino acids long. CDR3 DNA is the only sequence kept; it has 42 bases, read in frame from the first base. V is cut by 4 bases and J by 2 bases, and the space between the germline ends is 9 bases.

The sequence was collected from an adult who received the AZD1222 COVID-19 vaccine. The sequencing here drew on peripheral blood, taken 28 days after the second AZD1222 dose. The V gene is TRBV6-5 and the J gene is TRBJ2-1; the D gene cannot be named for sure. The sequenced DNA is TGTGCCAGCAGTTTAGGGTACGCCTACAATGAGCAGTTCTTC. Translated, it reads CASSLGYAYNEQFF.